These 17 T cell receptor beta chains originate from one sample sequenced in a study of cytomegalovirus exposure and HLA in healthy donors. PCR employed 60 Vbeta and 13 Jbeta primers. Assay: immunoSEQ multiplex PCR; the TCRdb copy retains only in-frame clones and omits some. In the table there are under 200,000 clones, 78% of which are singletons. Sequencing was performed on PBMCs. All receptors come from a woman aged 40-49 years in good health and CMV-seronegative.

The chain is built from TRBV27 and TRBJ2-5, with 7 bases identical to TRBD2. Germline CDR1 and CDR2: MNHEY and SMNVEV (reference sequence). The V and J ends lost 3 bases and 2 bases, in that order; junction bases with no gene match: 3. The CDR3 totals 14 residues. For the CDR3, the DNA is TGTGCCAGCAGTTTCCTAGCGGCGCAAGAGACCCAGTACTTC. It is translated as CASSFLAAQETQYF.

This chain uses TRBV10-2 with TRBJ1-3, with 7 bases matching TRBD1. J lost 1 base, V lost 2 bases, and 2 bases had no gene match. The germline V gene has CDR1 WSHSY and CDR2 SAAADI. The CDR3 runs to 15 residues. The CDR3 nucleotides read TGCGCCAGCAGTGAGGACAGGGTATCTGGAAACACCATATATTTT. Protein: CASSEDRVSGNTIYF.

This chain links TRBV27 with TRBJ1-5, with D possibly TRBD1 on 6 matching bases. CDR3 length equals 14 residues. Trimming took 5 bases from V and 6 from J, leaving 14 bases between them. Germline V CDR1 and CDR2: MNHEY, SMNVEV (reference sequence). CDR3 sequence: CASSITGTSQPQHF. CDR3 DNA sequence: TGTGCCAGCAGTATAACAGGGACGTCTCAGCCCCAGCATTTT.

The rearrangement uses TRBV18 and TRBJ1-1, with D hard to call. Between the trimmed V and J ends, which lost 4 bases and 5 bases, there was a span of 14 bases. This CDR3 has 14 residues. Germline V gene data show CDR1 as KGHSH and CDR2 as LQKENI. The CDR3 protein is CASSQDVRGTEAFF. The CDR3 nucleotides are TGTGCCAGCTCACAAGATGTCAGAGGGACTGAAGCTTTCTTT.

This clone appeared a few times. The chain uses TRBV6-1 and TRBJ1-6; tentatively, D is TRBD1 (6 bases). Germline loops: CDR1 MNHNS, CDR2 SASEGT. V dropped 6 bases and J dropped 5 bases, with 8 bases sitting between them. The CDR3 is 13 residues long. The CDR3 reads CASRGQNNSPLHF. The CDR3 DNA reads as TGTGCCAGCAGAGGACAGAATAATTCACCCCTCCACTTT.

The chain has TRBV4-2 and TRBJ1-5, with a possible D match to TRBD1 (6 bases). The CDR3 spans 15 residues. Between the trimmed V and J ends, which lost 2 bases and 12 bases, there was a span of 20 bases. Germline loops: CDR1 LGHNA, CDR2 YNFKEQ. The CDR3 nucleotides are TGTGCCAGCAGCCAACATCTATCAGGTCAGGACAGCCAGCATTTT. Its translation: CASSQHLSGQDSQHF.

The chain recombines TRBV5-4 with TRBJ1-5; D remains unclear. The CDR3 runs 16 residues. The V gene's germline CDR1 is SGHNT and CDR2 YYREEE (reference sequence). V was trimmed by 0 bases and J by 4 bases, leaving 14 bases between them. CDR3 protein: CASSLGGPTGNQPQHF. The CDR3 nucleotides read TGTGCCAGCAGCTTGGGCGGGCCCACCGGGAATCAGCCCCAGCATTTT.

The CDR3 DNA follows: TGTGCCAGCTCACGAACAGGGACAGGGGCTGGAAACACCATATATTTT. Residues: CASSRTGTGAGNTIYF. V and J are TRBV18 and TRBJ1-3; 10 positions agree with TRBD1. CDR1 and CDR2 (germline): KGHSH, LQKENI. Trimming removed 4 bases from V and 2 bases from J; junction bases left unmatched: 5. This CDR3 has 16 amino acids.

V is TRBV6-6 and J is TRBJ2-3; 8 nucleotides match TRBD2. The germline CDR1 and CDR2 sequences are MNHNY and SVGAGI (reference sequence). V lost 6 bases, J lost 7 bases, and 9 bases stayed unmatched. The CDR3 spans 14 residues. The CDR3, as DNA: TGTGCCAGCAGGGGGGGACTAGAGGATCATACGCAGTATTTT. This gives the protein CASRGGLEDHTQYF.

This sequence joins TRBV2 and TRBJ1-2; 7 bases agree with TRBD1. The trim removed 2 bases at V and 4 bases at J, leaving 7 bases unmatched. The CDR3 is 15 amino acids. The germline V gene has CDR1 SNHLY and CDR2 FYNNEI. Here the CDR3 reads CASSERSGTVYGYTF. The DNA of the CDR3 is TGTGCCAGCAGTGAAAGGTCCGGGACAGTCTATGGCTACACCTTC.

The rearrangement links TRBV4-1 to TRBJ2-2, with 9 bases that match TRBD1. The germline CDR1 and CDR2 sequences are MGHRA and YSYEKL. This CDR3 comprises 16 residues. Germline trimming cut 6 bases from V and 2 bases from J; bases unmatched to any gene: 7. The CDR3 DNA reads as TGCGCCAGCAGTCCCGGGACAGGGCCAAACACCGGGGAGCTGTTTTTT. This encodes CASSPGTGPNTGELFF.

The chain couples TRBV30 to TRBJ1-3, with D tentatively TRBD1 (5 bases). The CDR3 is 16 amino acids. V lost 4 bases and J lost 0, with 16 bases in between. The germline gives CDR1 GTSNPN, CDR2 SVGIG (reference sequence). This chain's CDR3 is CAWTGLFPSSGNTIYF. In nucleotides, the CDR3 is TGTGCCTGGACAGGGCTTTTTCCTAGCTCTGGAAACACCATATATTTT.

This chain links TRBV27 with TRBJ1-6; no clear D gene. The CDR3 has 15 residues. Trimming took 5 bases from V and 6 from J, leaving 14 bases between them. Germline CDR1 is MNHEY and CDR2 is SMNVEV (reference sequence). The DNA of the CDR3 is TGTGCCAGCAGTCTCAGATCGGGAGTTAATTCACCCCTCCACTTT. This gives the protein CASSLRSGVNSPLHF.

This rearrangement joins TRBV5-1 to TRBJ1-1; D unclear. V dropped 3 bases and J dropped 1 base, with 10 bases sitting between them. Germline CDR1 is SGHRS and CDR2 is YFSETQ. The CDR3 spans 14 residues. The CDR3 DNA follows: TGCGCCAGCAGCTACGACGGCGGGAACACTGAAGCTTTCTTT. This encodes CASSYDGGNTEAFF.

The chain joins TRBV27 to TRBJ1-2, with D possibly being TRBD1 (6 bases). Germline CDR1 MNHEY, CDR2 SMNVEV (reference sequence). The CDR3 has 16 residues. V shed 6 bases and J shed 2 bases, with 19 bases lying between them. In DNA, the CDR3 is TGTGCCAGCAGCCCTACCGGGACAACCTTAAACTATGGCTACACCTTC. Translation: CASSPTGTTLNYGYTF.

DNA for the CDR3: TGTGCCAGCAGCTTGGCCAGGGGGCATAGCAATCAGCCCCAGCATTTT. Its translation: CASSLARGHSNQPQHF. The rearrangement links TRBV5-4 to TRBJ1-5, with 8 positions matching TRBD1. The CDR3 has 16 residues. V shed 0 bases, J shed 0 bases, and the junction held 2 bases outside the gene matches. Germline values: CDR1 SGHNT, CDR2 YYREEE (reference sequence).

The chain is built from TRBV29-1 and TRBJ1-1; D gene unclear. V was trimmed by 6 bases and J by 5 bases, leaving 10 bases between them. This CDR3 is built from 11 residues. The V gene's germline CDR1 is SQVTM and CDR2 ANQGSEA. The CDR3 is CSVRSGTEAFF. The CDR3 coding sequence is TGCAGCGTGAGGAGTGGAACTGAAGCTTTCTTT.